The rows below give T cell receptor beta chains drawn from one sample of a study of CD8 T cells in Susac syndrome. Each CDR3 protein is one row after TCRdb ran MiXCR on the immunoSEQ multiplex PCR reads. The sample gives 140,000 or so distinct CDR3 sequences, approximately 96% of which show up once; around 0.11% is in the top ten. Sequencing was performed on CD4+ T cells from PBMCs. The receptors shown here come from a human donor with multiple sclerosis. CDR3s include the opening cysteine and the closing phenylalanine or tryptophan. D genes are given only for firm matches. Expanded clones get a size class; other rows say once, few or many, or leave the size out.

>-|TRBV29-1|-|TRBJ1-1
CSVDRGPNTEAFF
TGCAGCGTTGACAGGGGACCGAACACTGAAGCTTTCTTT
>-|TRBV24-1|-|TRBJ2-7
CATSDPSYGDGVAEQYF
TGTGCCACCAGTGATCCATCATACGGGGACGGGGTCGCCGAGCAGTACTTC
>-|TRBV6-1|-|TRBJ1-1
CASSRDPNTEAFF
TGTGCCAGCAGCCGGGACCCGAACACTGAAGCTTTCTTT
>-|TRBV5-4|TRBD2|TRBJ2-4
CATGTSGKNIQYF
TGTGCCACCGGGACTAGCGGCAAAAACATTCAGTACTTC
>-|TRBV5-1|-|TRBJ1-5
CASSPIVQEQPQHF
TGCGCCAGCAGCCCCATCGTCCAAGAGCAGCCCCAGCATTTT
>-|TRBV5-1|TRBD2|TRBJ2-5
CASSLGLAGGETQYF
TGCGCCAGCAGCCTGGGACTAGCGGGAGGTGAGACCCAGTACTTC
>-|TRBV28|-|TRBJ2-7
CASSPIGRGLTYEQYF
TGTGCCAGCAGTCCAATCGGACGTGGGCTAACCTACGAGCAGTACTTC
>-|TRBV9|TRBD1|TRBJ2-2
CASSTGQGKGGELFF
TGTGCCAGCAGCACCGGACAGGGTAAAGGCGGGGAGCTGTTTTTT
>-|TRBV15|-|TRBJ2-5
CATSRAGKGLSIRETQYF
TGTGCCACCAGCAGGGCGGGAAAGGGACTGTCTATCCGAGAGACCCAGTACTTC
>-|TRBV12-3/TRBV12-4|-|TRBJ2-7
CASSGSEYEQYF
TGTGCCAGCAGTGGGAGTGAGTACGAGCAGTACTTC
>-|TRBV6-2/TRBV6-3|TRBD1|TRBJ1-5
CASSYSPGQGSNQPQHF
TGTGCCAGCAGTTACTCGCCGGGACAGGGAAGCAATCAGCCCCAGCATTTT
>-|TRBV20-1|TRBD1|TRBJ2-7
CSARNPDRVYEQYF
TGCAGTGCTAGAAACCCGGACAGGGTATACGAGCAGTACTTC
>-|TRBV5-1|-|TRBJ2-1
CASSSQGSYNEQFF
TGCGCCAGCAGTTCACAAGGATCCTACAATGAGCAGTTCTTC
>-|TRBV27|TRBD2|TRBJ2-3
CASSTSGKTDTQYF
TGTGCCAGCAGTACTAGCGGGAAGACAGATACGCAGTATTTT
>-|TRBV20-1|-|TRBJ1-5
CSAREDGDWGPQHF
TGCAGTGCTCGGGAGGACGGTGACTGGGGGCCCCAGCATTTT
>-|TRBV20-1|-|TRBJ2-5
CSARLNADVQETQYF
TGCAGTGCTAGACTAAACGCGGACGTACAAGAGACCCAGTACTTC
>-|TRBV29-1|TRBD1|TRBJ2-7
CSAGQGRGIEQYF
TGCAGCGCCGGACAGGGCCGGGGGATCGAGCAGTACTTC
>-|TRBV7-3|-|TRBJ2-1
CASSPGASTYNEQFF
TGTGCCAGCAGCCCCGGGGCTAGCACCTACAATGAGCAGTTCTTC
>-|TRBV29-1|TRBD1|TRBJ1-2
CSVEGGQGSFYTF
TGCAGCGTTGAAGGGGGACAGGGCAGCTTCTACACCTTC
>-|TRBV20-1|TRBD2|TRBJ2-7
CSARDTGGNYEQYF
TGCAGTGCTAGAGATACGGGGGGGAACTACGAGCAGTACTTC
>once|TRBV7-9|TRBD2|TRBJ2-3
CASSRGAVTDTQYF
TGTGCCAGCTCGCGGGGGGCGGTAACAGATACGCAGTATTTT
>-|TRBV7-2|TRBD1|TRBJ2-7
CASSLYRTGVYEQYF
TGTGCCAGCAGCTTATACCGGACAGGGGTTTACGAGCAGTACTTC
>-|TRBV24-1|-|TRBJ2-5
CATSGQLGQETQYF
TGTGCCACCAGTGGTCAACTTGGACAAGAGACCCAGTACTTC
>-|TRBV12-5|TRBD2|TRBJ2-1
CASGLSGRAEQFF
TGTGCTAGTGGTTTGAGCGGGAGGGCCGAGCAGTTCTTC
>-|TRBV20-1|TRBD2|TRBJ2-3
CSAKTGGTSVRDTQYF
TGCAGTGCAAAAACCGGGGGTACTAGCGTCAGGGATACGCAGTATTTT
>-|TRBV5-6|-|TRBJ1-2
CASSFVRGEAGYTF
TGTGCCAGCAGCTTTGTTCGAGGGGAGGCTGGCTACACCTTC
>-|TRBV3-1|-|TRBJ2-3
CASSPYRRGGEDTQYF
TGTGCCAGCAGCCCTTATCGGAGGGGGGGCGAGGATACGCAGTATTTT
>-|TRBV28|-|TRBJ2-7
CASTTTGNEQYF
TGTGCCAGCACCACTACAGGGAACGAGCAGTACTTC
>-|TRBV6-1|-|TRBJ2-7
CASSGITADTSYEQYF
TGTGCCAGCAGTGGAATTACAGCGGATACCTCCTACGAGCAGTACTTC
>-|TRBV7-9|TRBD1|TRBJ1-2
CASGFDRELTYGYTF
TGTGCCAGCGGTTTTGACAGGGAGCTTACCTATGGCTACACCTTC
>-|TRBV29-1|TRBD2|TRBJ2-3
CSVEGTSGRSTDTQYF
TGCAGCGTTGAAGGGACTAGCGGGAGAAGTACAGATACGCAGTATTTT
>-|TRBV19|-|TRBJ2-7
CASTEIPQFMTYEQYF
TGTGCCAGTACCGAGATCCCACAGTTCATGACCTACGAGCAGTACTTC
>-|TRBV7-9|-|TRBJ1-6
CASSLGAGFYNSPLHF
TGTGCCAGCAGCTTAGGGGCAGGGTTCTATAATTCACCCCTCCACTTT
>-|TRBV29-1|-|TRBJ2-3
CSVIASSIDTQYF
TGCAGCGTAATTGCATCTAGCATCGATACGCAGTATTTT
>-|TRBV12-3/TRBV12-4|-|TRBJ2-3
CASSLEGSTQYF
TGTGCCAGCAGTTTGGAAGGTAGTACGCAGTATTTT
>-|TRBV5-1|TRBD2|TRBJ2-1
CASSLPLADNEQFF
TGCGCCAGCAGCCTTCCGCTAGCGGACAATGAGCAGTTCTTC